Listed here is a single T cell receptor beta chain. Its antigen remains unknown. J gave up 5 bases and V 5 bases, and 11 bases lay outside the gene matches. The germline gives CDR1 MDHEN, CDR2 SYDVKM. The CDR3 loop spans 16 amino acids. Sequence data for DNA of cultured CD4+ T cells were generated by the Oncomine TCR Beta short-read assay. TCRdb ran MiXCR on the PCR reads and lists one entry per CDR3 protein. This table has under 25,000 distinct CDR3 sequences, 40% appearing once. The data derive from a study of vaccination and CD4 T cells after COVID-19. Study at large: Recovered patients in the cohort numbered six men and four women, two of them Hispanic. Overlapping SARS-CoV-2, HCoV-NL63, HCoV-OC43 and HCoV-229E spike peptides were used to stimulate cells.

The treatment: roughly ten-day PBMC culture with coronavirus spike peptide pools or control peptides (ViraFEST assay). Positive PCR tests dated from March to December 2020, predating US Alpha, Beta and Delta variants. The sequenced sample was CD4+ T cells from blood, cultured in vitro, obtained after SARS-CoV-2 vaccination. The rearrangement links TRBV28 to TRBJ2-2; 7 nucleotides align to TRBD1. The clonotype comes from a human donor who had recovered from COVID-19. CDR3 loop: CASSHKNRGRTGELFF. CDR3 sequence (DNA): TGTGCCAGCAGTCACAAAAACAGGGGAAGGACCGGGGAGCTGTTTTTT.